The rows below give T cell receptor beta chains drawn from one sample of a study of T cell clones after liver transplantation. Clones were sequenced by immunoSEQ multiplex PCR, and TCRdb holds only the in-frame ones, with some missing. The profile shows 50,000 or so clones, roughly 74% of them singletons. The sequenced sample was CD4+ T cells from blood, obtained approximately 52 months after liver transplant. The origin of the receptors is a human patient who received a liver transplant. The graft donor may be the source of some T cells. The CDR3 runs from the conserved cysteine through the conserved F or W. A D gene is named only where the DNA matches it firmly. Clone size, where shown, is once, few, many, or a class for clones that have expanded.

size: few
V: TRBV15
D: TRBD1
J: TRBJ1-3
DNA: TGTGCCACCAGCAGAGACTTGGACAGGGGTGGAAACACCATATATTTT
CDR3: CATSRDLDRGGNTIYF

size: .
V: TRBV27
D: .
J: TRBJ2-6
DNA: TGTGCCAGCCTGGGACTTAAGTCTGGGGCCAACGTCCTGACTTTC
CDR3: CASLGLKSGANVLTF

size: .
V: TRBV7-2
D: .
J: TRBJ2-2
DNA: TGTGCCAGCGGGCCGTCGGTCGGGGAGCTGTTTTTT
CDR3: CASGPSVGELFF

size: few
V: TRBV6-1
D: .
J: TRBJ1-6
DNA: TGTGCCAGTGTATATGAGACAGACTATAATTCACCCCTCCACTTT
CDR3: CASVYETDYNSPLHF

size: .
V: TRBV2
D: .
J: TRBJ2-5
DNA: TGTGCCAGCCGGAGGCAGCCCCAAGAGACCCAGTACTTC
CDR3: CASRRQPQETQYF

size: .
V: TRBV28
D: TRBD1
J: TRBJ2-7
DNA: TGTGCCAGCAGAAGGACAGGGAGCTCCTACGAGCAGTACTTC
CDR3: CASRRTGSSYEQYF

size: .
V: TRBV5-1
D: TRBD1
J: TRBJ1-1
DNA: TGCGCCAGTTCGGAGGGGGCCACCTTGAACACTGAAGCTTTCTTT
CDR3: CASSEGATLNTEAFF

size: .
V: TRBV7-2
D: TRBD2
J: TRBJ2-5
DNA: TGTGCCAGCAGCTTACTAGCGGGGGGGCCGGAGACCCAGTACTTC
CDR3: CASSLLAGGPETQYF

size: once
V: TRBV6-5
D: TRBD1
J: TRBJ1-3
DNA: TGTGCCAGCAGTTACGACAGGGGGATAAACACCATATATTTT
CDR3: CASSYDRGINTIYF

size: .
V: TRBV2
D: TRBD1
J: TRBJ2-2
DNA: TGTGCCAGCAGTGAAGGGACAGGGGGCACCGGGGAGCTGTTTTTT
CDR3: CASSEGTGGTGELFF

size: few
V: TRBV19
D: TRBD1
J: TRBJ1-2
DNA: TGTGCCAGTAGCGACATCGGGACAGGATACGGCTACACCTTC
CDR3: CASSDIGTGYGYTF

size: .
V: TRBV6-1
D: .
J: TRBJ2-1
DNA: TGTGCCAGCAGTGAGGACCGTAGCTCCTACAATGAGCAGTTCTTC
CDR3: CASSEDRSSYNEQFF

size: .
V: TRBV30
D: .
J: TRBJ1-2
DNA: TGTGCCTGGAGTATTAGGGCGGATGGCTACACCTTC
CDR3: CAWSIRADGYTF

size: .
V: TRBV6-1
D: .
J: TRBJ1-5
DNA: TGTGCCAGCAGAGACATTAGCAATCAGCCCCAGCATTTT
CDR3: CASRDISNQPQHF

size: once
V: TRBV2
D: TRBD1
J: TRBJ2-7
DNA: TGTGCCAGCAGTCGGGACAGGGGACTCTACGAGCAGTACTTC
CDR3: CASSRDRGLYEQYF

size: .
V: TRBV6-1
D: .
J: TRBJ1-1
DNA: TGTGCCACCCAGGGGCAGAACACTGAAGCTTTCTTT
CDR3: CATQGQNTEAFF

size: .
V: TRBV6-1
D: .
J: TRBJ2-7
DNA: TGTGCCAGCAGTGACAGAGTAGTCTACGAGCAGTACTTC
CDR3: CASSDRVVYEQYF

size: .
V: TRBV9
D: TRBD2
J: TRBJ2-7
DNA: TGTGCCAGCAGCGCAGACGGACTAGCCTCCTACGAGCAGTACTTC
CDR3: CASSADGLASYEQYF

size: .
V: TRBV4-1
D: TRBD1
J: TRBJ2-3
DNA: TGCGCCAGCAGCCAAGGACAGGGGGCGCAGGGGTTCGCAGATACGCAGTATTTT
CDR3: CASSQGQGAQGFADTQYF

size: once
V: TRBV18
D: TRBD1
J: TRBJ1-6
DNA: TGTGCCAGCTCACCATCCGGGACAGGAAAAATTTCCCATTCACCCCTCCACTTT
CDR3: CASSPSGTGKISHSPLHF

size: once
V: TRBV29-1
D: .
J: TRBJ2-7
DNA: TGCAGCGTTGAACCTCGCTCCGGGACTGATCCCTACGAGCAGTACTTC
CDR3: CSVEPRSGTDPYEQYF

size: few
V: TRBV28
D: TRBD1
J: TRBJ2-7
DNA: TGTGCCAGCGGTACAGGGGTTGTCTACGAGCAGTACTTC
CDR3: CASGTGVVYEQYF

size: few
V: TRBV19
D: .
J: TRBJ1-2
DNA: TGTGCCAGTAGTACCTCATTTGGGCAGATATCCTATGGCTACACCTTC
CDR3: CASSTSFGQISYGYTF

size: .
V: TRBV11-2
D: TRBD2
J: TRBJ2-7
DNA: TGTGCCAGCAGCTTATATGCTAGCGGGGGGGGAATCTACGAGCAGTACTTC
CDR3: CASSLYASGGGIYEQYF

size: .
V: TRBV7-9
D: TRBD1
J: TRBJ1-2
DNA: TGTGCCAGCAGCTCCGGGACAGGGGGCCGAGGCTATGGCTACACCTTC
CDR3: CASSSGTGGRGYGYTF

size: few
V: TRBV28
D: TRBD2
J: TRBJ2-1
DNA: TGTGCCAGCGCCCACCATCCGGGACTAGCGGACAATGAGCAGTTCTTC
CDR3: CASAHHPGLADNEQFF

size: .
V: TRBV6-6
D: .
J: TRBJ1-5
DNA: TGTGCCAGCAGTCGCCTGGGTGATCAGCCCCAGCATTTT
CDR3: CASSRLGDQPQHF

size: .
V: TRBV5-5
D: TRBD1
J: TRBJ2-7
DNA: TGTGCCAGCAGCCGCCGGGACAGGGCTCCCGAGCAGTACTTC
CDR3: CASSRRDRAPEQYF

size: .
V: TRBV6-5
D: TRBD2
J: TRBJ2-2
DNA: TGTGCCAGCACCTTAGCGGGGGGGCCTAACGGGGAGCTGTTTTTT
CDR3: CASTLAGGPNGELFF

size: .
V: TRBV28
D: TRBD1
J: TRBJ1-1
DNA: TGTGCCAGCAGTTTATATGTGGGAACAGGGGAAGGGACTGAAGCTTTCTTT
CDR3: CASSLYVGTGEGTEAFF

size: once
V: TRBV5-1
D: .
J: TRBJ2-7
DNA: TGCGCCAGCAGCCCGCGTATCCCGGGGTCCCACTACGAGCAGTACTTC
CDR3: CASSPRIPGSHYEQYF

size: .
V: TRBV9
D: .
J: TRBJ2-1
DNA: TGTGCCAGCAGCCCTATAGGCAGGACGAATGAGCAGTTCTTC
CDR3: CASSPIGRTNEQFF

size: .
V: TRBV5-4
D: .
J: TRBJ2-3
DNA: TGTGCCAGCAGCTTGGCGGGGCGCACAGATACGCAGTATTTT
CDR3: CASSLAGRTDTQYF

size: .
V: TRBV5-6
D: .
J: TRBJ1-2
DNA: TGTGCCAGCAGCTTAGCCAGAAGTAACTATGGCTACACCTTC
CDR3: CASSLARSNYGYTF

size: .
V: TRBV11-2
D: TRBD1
J: TRBJ2-6
DNA: TGTGCCAGCAGCGTTACAGGGGGCGCTGGGGCCAACGTCCTGACTTTC
CDR3: CASSVTGGAGANVLTF